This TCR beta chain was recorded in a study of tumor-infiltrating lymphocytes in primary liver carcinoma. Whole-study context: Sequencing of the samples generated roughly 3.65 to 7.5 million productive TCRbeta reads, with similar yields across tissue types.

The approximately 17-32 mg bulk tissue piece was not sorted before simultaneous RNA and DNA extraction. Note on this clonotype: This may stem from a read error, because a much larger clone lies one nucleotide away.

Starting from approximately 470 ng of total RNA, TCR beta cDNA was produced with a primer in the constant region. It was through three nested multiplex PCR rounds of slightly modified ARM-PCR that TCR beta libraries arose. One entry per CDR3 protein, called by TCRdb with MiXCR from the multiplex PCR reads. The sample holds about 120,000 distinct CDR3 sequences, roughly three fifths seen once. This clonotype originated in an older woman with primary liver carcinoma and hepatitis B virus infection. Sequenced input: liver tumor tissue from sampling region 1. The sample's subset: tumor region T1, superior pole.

CDR3 amino acids: CASSSSDRLGERLFF. In nucleotides, the CDR3 is TGTGCCAGCAGTTCCAGCGACAGGCTCGGGGAAAGACTGTTTTTT. The V call is TRBV28, the J call TRBJ1-4, with a tentative D call TRBD1 (6 bases). The germline V gene has CDR1 MDHEN and CDR2 SYDVKM. This CDR3 is built from 15 residues.